Given below is one T cell receptor (beta chain) in context. This clone showed up just once. Its recognized antigen is unknown. No much larger clone exists at a distance of one base, and base qualities are not known. The data stem from a study of blood T cell repertoires in COVID-19 (dated by TCRdb to the early 2020s). For the study in its entirety: Samples from collaborators originated in the United States, Italy and Spain and spanned both the acute and convalescent phases of COVID-19. The material from the prospective study consisted of cDNA or gDNA derived from T cells, B-cell-depleted T cells, or PBMCs. Subjects who had been exposed to COVID-19, were actively infected with it, or had recovered from it provided the deeply sampled blood TCRbeta repertoires that made up the dataset. A freely available public database, intended as a resource for researchers studying the immune response to SARS-CoV-2, is where the repertoires were released. Samples were obtained from the ongoing ImmuneRACE study (first 160 participants) and from some 1,300 subjects provided by 6 global collaborators. Nearly every sample came with metadata listing a de-identified subject ID, COVID-19 status, age in years and sex. Where available, HLA class I and class II types were taken from metadata supplied by the sample provider and were not determined by assay-based typing.

Results the study describes overall, beyond this receptor: Clinical and demographic metadata were provided uncurated, with the amount varying by source and participant.

The immunoSEQ Assay, a bias-controlled multiplex PCR, was used to amplify TCRbeta CDR3 regions from genomic DNA. The published analysis was carried out like this. The number of nucleated cells in each sample was estimated from the amplification of reference gene primers within the assay. To quantify the absolute abundance of each unique TCRbeta CDR3 rearrangement, sequence reads were collapsed and filtered. For each sample, productive Simpson clonality was calculated as the square root of Simpson's diversity index over productive rearrangements. TCRdb holds this immuneACCESS table with in-frame rearrangements only. Some clones are missing; in checked studies, unresolved V genes explain under half, and the rest has no known cause. The V and J calls and clone size were taken over from that table, and D and trimming were inferred from the DNA. This sample holds 410,000 or so clones; approximately 90% were observed only once. The ten largest make up under 2% of the sample.

V loses 1 base of germline sequence and J loses 7 bases, and the interval between the two ends is 7 bases. There are 12 amino acids in the CDR3, from cysteine to phenylalanine inclusive. This entry keeps only the CDR3 DNA: 36 bases, framed from base 1. Looking up the germline V gene yields CDR1 SGHTA and CDR2 FQGNSA. One collaborating source in Seattle enrolled patients during active infection and followed them longitudinally through the course of disease. Whole blood was collected in K2EDTA tubes by collaborating institutions according to the institutions' own protocols. Collaborator samples were shipped for TCRbeta analysis as frozen whole blood, isolated PBMCs, or DNA extracted from either sample type.

This sequence uses TRBV7-2 and TRBJ1-2; the D gene remains uncertain. The origin of this receptor is a woman between 40 and 50 years old with COVID-19, enrolled during active disease. The sample was peripheral blood. The nucleotide sequence is TGTGCCAGCAGCTTAGAAATAGCTGGCTACACCTTC. It specifies CASSLEIAGYTF.